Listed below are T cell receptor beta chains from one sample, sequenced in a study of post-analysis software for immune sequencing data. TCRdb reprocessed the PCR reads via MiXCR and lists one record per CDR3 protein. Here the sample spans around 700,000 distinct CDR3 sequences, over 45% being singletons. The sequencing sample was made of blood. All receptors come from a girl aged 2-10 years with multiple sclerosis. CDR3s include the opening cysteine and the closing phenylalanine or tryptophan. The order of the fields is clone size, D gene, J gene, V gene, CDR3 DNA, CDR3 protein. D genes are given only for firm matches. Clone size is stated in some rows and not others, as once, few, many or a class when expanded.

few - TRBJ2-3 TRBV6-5 TGTGCCAGCAAGCCGCCCGGCCTGGGTACGCAGTATTTT CASKPPGLGTQYF
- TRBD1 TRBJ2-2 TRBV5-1 TGCGCCAGCAGCGACGGGACAGGCGAGGACACCGGGGAGCTGTTTTTT CASSDGTGEDTGELFF
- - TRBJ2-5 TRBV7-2 TGTGCCAGCAGCTTAATAACGGCGGGGGCCCTGTTCCAGTACTTC CASSLITAGALFQYF
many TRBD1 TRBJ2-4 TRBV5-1 TGCGCCAGCAGCTTCGGACAGGGTGGCATTCAGTACTTC CASSFGQGGIQYF
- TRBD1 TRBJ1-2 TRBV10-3 TGTGCCAGCAGTGAGTCAACAGGGGGCACCTATGGCTACACCTTC CASSESTGGTYGYTF
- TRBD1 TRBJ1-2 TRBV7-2 TGTGCCAGCAGCTGGGAAGGACAGGGTGGATATGGCTACACCTTC CASSWEGQGGYGYTF
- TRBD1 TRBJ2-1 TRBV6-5 TGTGCCAGCAGTTACAACGGGCTGACAGGGAATGTGGATGAGCAGTTCTTC CASSYNGLTGNVDEQFF
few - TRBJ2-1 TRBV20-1 TGCAGTGCTAGGGTAGTGGGAGGCACCTACAATGAGCAGTTCTTC CSARVVGGTYNEQFF
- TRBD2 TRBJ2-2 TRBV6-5 TGTGCCAGCAGTTCTGGACTAGCCGGGGAGCGGTTTTTT CASSSGLAGERFF
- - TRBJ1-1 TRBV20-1 TGCAGTGCTAGCCCGACAGGACTGAACACTGAAGCTTTCTTT CSASPTGLNTEAFF
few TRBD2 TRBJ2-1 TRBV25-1 TGTGCCAGCATCGGGACTAGCGGGAGCGATGAGCAGTTCTTC CASIGTSGSDEQFF
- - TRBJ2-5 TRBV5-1 TGCGCCAGCAGCTTGGGTGAGGCCACTTCGGGGACCCAGTACTTC CASSLGEATSGTQYF
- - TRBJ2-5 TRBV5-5 TGTGCCAGCAGCTTGATTACAGCGGAGACCCAGTACTTC CASSLITAETQYF
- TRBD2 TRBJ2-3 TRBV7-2 TGTGCCAGCAGTCAGCGGGGGGGTTCGGATACGCAGTATTTT CASSQRGGSDTQYF
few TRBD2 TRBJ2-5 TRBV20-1 TGCAGTGCTAGAGACTACCAGCGGGGGGGAACACAACAAGAGACCCAGTACTTC CSARDYQRGGTQQETQYF
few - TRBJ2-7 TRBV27 TGTGCCAGCAGTTTATCGTATCCGGGCTACGAGCAGTACTTC CASSLSYPGYEQYF
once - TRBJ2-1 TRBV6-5 TGTGCCAGCAGTTCCACACCGTCCTACAATGAGCAGTTCTTC CASSSTPSYNEQFF
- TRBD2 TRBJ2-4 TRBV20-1 TGCAGTGCCGATCCGGGACTAGCGGTCTTAGCGGCCAAAAACATTCAGTACTTC CSADPGLAVLAAKNIQYF
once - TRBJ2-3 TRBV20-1 TGCAGTGCTAGCATCCGGGCTCAGGGGACAGATACGCAGTATTTT CSASIRAQGTDTQYF
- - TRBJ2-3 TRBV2 TGTGCCAGCAGCCGACAACCCCGAGCGTCAGATACGCAGTATTTT CASSRQPRASDTQYF
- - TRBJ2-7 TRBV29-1 TGCAGCGTTGATGACAGTTACGAGCAGTACTTC CSVDDSYEQYF
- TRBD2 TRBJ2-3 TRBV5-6 TGTGCCAGCAGCGAAGCGGGAGGGCCGGCAGATACGCAGTATTTT CASSEAGGPADTQYF
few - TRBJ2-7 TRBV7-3 TGTGCCAGCAGCCTACAAGCCGACCCGGTCTACGAGCAGTACTTC CASSLQADPVYEQYF
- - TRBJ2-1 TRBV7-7 TGTGCCAGCAGCGCCCATCCGGGCCCCAATGAGCAGTTCTTC CASSAHPGPNEQFF
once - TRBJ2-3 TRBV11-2 TGTGCCAGCAGCTCCCCCGCGGAGAGCACAGATACGCAGTATTTT CASSSPAESTDTQYF
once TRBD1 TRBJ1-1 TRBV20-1 TGCAGCACAGGGGGTGAGACTGAAGCTTTCTTT CSTGGETEAFF
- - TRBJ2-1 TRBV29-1 TGCAGCGTTGAAAGGTTCTCCTACAATGAGCAGTTCTTC CSVERFSYNEQFF
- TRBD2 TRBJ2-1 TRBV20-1 TGCAGTGCTCTTGTCGCTAGCGGGAGGTTAAATGAGCAGTTCTTC CSALVASGRLNEQFF
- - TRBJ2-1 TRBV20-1 TGCAGTGCTAGAGATCTGGCTAGCGTCCAGTACAATGAGCAGTTCTTC CSARDLASVQYNEQFF
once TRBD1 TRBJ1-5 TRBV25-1 TGTGCCAGCAGTGACGGGACAGATAGCAATCAGCCCCAGCATTTT CASSDGTDSNQPQHF
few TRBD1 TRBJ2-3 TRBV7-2 TGTGCCAGCAGCGCCGGGACAGGGGGTTCAGATACGCAGTATTTT CASSAGTGGSDTQYF
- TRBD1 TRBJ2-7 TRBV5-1 TGCGCCAGCCCCACGGACAGGAGCTCCTACGAGCAGTACTTC CASPTDRSSYEQYF
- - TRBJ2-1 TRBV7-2 TGTGCCAGCAGCTCCAACAGGGGTAGGGGGGATGAGCAGTTCTTC CASSSNRGRGDEQFF
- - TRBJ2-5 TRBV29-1 TGCAACGTTGTCGAGCTGGAGACCCAGTACTTC CNVVELETQYF
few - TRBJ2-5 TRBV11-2 TGTGCCAGCAGCTTAGTTGGGGGCTCGTACCAAGAGACCCAGTACTTC CASSLVGGSYQETQYF
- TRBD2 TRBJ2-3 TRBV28 TGTGCCAGCAGTTTAGTTGAAGCGGGAGGAAGAGATACGCAGTATTTT CASSLVEAGGRDTQYF
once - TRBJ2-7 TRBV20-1 TGCAGTGCTAGTCGGGGGACCTACGAGCAGTACTTC CSASRGTYEQYF
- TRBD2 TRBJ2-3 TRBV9 TGTGCCAGCAGCGCGTCTAGCGGGGGGGCTTACGATACGCAGTATTTT CASSASSGGAYDTQYF
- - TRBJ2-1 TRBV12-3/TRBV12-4 TGTGCCAGCAGTACCAACCGGAATGAGCAGTTCTTC CASSTNRNEQFF
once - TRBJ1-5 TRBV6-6 TGTGCCAGCAGTTACTCGGGAGGGCGCAATCAGCCCCAGCATTTT CASSYSGGRNQPQHF
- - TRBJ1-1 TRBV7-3 TGTGCCAGCCGTCCGATGGGGCGGGACACTGAAGCTTTCTTT CASRPMGRDTEAFF
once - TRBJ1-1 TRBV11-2 TGTGCCAGCAGCTTAAACGTGCTGAACACTGAAGCTTTCTTT CASSLNVLNTEAFF
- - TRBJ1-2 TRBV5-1 TGCGCCAGCAGCTTGTCGGCCTTAACCTCCGATGGCTACACCTTC CASSLSALTSDGYTF
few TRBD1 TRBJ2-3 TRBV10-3 TGTGCCATCAGTGGGACAGGCGGTTGGGCTCCTACGCAGTATTTT CAISGTGGWAPTQYF
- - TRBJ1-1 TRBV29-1 TGCAGCGTTGATAAGGGTCGGGGTGAAGCTTTCTTT CSVDKGRGEAFF
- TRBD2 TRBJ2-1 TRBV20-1 TGCAGTGCTAGGATGACGGGAGGGACCTACAATGAGCAGTTCTTC CSARMTGGTYNEQFF
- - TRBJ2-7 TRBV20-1 TGCAGTGCTAGAGACCCCAGGGTGAGCTCCTACGAGCAGTACTTC CSARDPRVSSYEQYF
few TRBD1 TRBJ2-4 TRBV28 TGTGCCAGCAGTCCAACGACAGGGAAAAACATTCAGTACTTC CASSPTTGKNIQYF
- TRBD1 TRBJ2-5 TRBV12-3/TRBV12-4 TGTGCCAGCACCCAGACAGGGACGGAAGGGACCCAGTACTTC CASTQTGTEGTQYF
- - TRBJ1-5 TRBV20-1 TGCAGTGCTAGTCGTTCCGTAGGTGAGCCCCAGCATTTT CSASRSVGEPQHF
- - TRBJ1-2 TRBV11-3 TGTGCCAGCAGCTTAGGGGGGAGCAGTTATGGGGCGGAAGGCTACACCTTC CASSLGGSSYGAEGYTF
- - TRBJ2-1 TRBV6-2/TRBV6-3 TGTGCCAGCAGCCCCCTTCAGGAGGAGCAGTTCTTC CASSPLQEEQFF
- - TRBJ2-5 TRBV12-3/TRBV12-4 TGTGCCGGCAGTTTAAACAATGTTGGCACCCAGTACTTC CAGSLNNVGTQYF